This T cell receptor (beta chain) was sequenced in a study of T cells after yellow fever vaccination. This clonotype was counted many times. The CDR3 contains 13 residues. Trimming took off 8 bases at V and 2 bases at J, with 7 bases between the two ends. TCRdb reprocessed the 5' RACE reads via MiXCR and lists one record per CDR3 protein. The repertoire consists of fewer than 150,000 distinct CDR3 sequences, with roughly 7.2% occurring once and the leading ten covering over 2.5%. This TCR came from a man younger than 35 who received the YFV17D yellow fever vaccine. V is TRBV12-3 or TRBV12-4 and J is TRBJ2-6, with D unresolved. The sample consisted of CD4+ T cells sorted from PBMCs, taken around 45 days after the first yellow fever vaccination. DNA for the CDR3: TGTGCCAGCGCCATGACTGGGGCCAACGTCCTGACTTTC. The encoded protein is CASAMTGANVLTF.